What follows are 16 T cell receptor beta chains derived from one specimen sequenced in a study of vaccination and CD4 T cells after COVID-19 (dated by TCRdb to 2022 to 2024). The sample's treatment or condition label, decoded: approximately nine-day PBMC culture with coronavirus spike peptide pools or control peptides (ViraFEST assay). CD4+ T cells from unexposed donors were collected before the COVID-19 pandemic (2011-2018). The library was obtained by PCR. Reads for this sample came from an Illumina iSeq 100. TCR sequencing of DNA from cultured CD4+ T cells used the Oncomine TCR Beta short-read assay at the Johns Hopkins FTIC core. The QIAamp micro DNA kit was used to extract genomic DNA from the cultured CD4+ T cells. TCRdb trimmed the raw reads at Q25, called clones with MiXCR and kept productive beta chains. Records with the same CDR3 protein are collapsed into one entry carrying the most frequent genes and DNA. This sample gives about 7,000 distinct CDR3 sequences in total; about 30% of them show up just once. In total, the top ten clones hold under 45% of the sample.

These receptors' antigens are unknown. What was sequenced was CD4+ T cells from blood, cultured in vitro. All receptors derive from a human donor in good health.

The chain recombines TRBV25-1 with TRBJ1-5, with a tentative D call TRBD1 (6 bases). The CDR3 extends over 15 amino acids. Trimming removed 3 bases from V and 11 bases from J, with 20 bases in between. The germline V gene has CDR1 MGHDK and CDR2 SYGVNS. Written as DNA, the CDR3 is TGTGCCAGCAGTGACAAAACAGGGACCGGGGGAGCCCAGCATTTT. Amino acids: CASSDKTGTGGAQHF.

The rearrangement links TRBV15 to TRBJ2-5; 8 nucleotides line up with TRBD2. Germline assignment: CDR1 LNHNV and CDR2 YYDKDF (reference sequence). The CDR3 sequence is 17 residues long. V trimming: 3 bases; J trimming: 4 bases; junction bases outside the gene matches: 13. The CDR3 protein is CATSRAFVAGTTETQYF. The CDR3 coding sequence is TGTGCCACCAGCAGGGCCTTCGTAGCGGGAACCACAGAGACCCAGTACTTC.

V is TRBV7-2 and J is TRBJ2-3, with 9 bases matching TRBD2. V gave up 2 bases and J gave up 6 bases; unmatched junction bases: 9. The CDR3 is made up of 16 amino acids. CDR1 is SGHTA, CDR2 FQGNSA, per germline. Here the CDR3 reads CASSLQGGRAGDTQYF. CDR3 DNA sequence: TGTGCCAGCAGCTTACAGGGCGGGAGGGCCGGTGATACGCAGTATTTT.

V usage is TRBV2 and J usage is TRBJ2-1; tentatively, D is TRBD1 or TRBD2 (5 bases each). The CDR3 consists of 14 residues. Germline CDR1 SNHLY, CDR2 FYNNEI. V was pared by 3 bases and J by 7 bases, with 13 bases between. The CDR3 region is CASSEGVWSNEQFF. The CDR3 DNA is TGTGCCAGCAGTGAGGGGGTTTGGAGTAATGAGCAGTTCTTC.

This clonotype was seen once. V is TRBV18 and J is TRBJ2-7; no firm D call. Trimming cost V 3 bases and J 4 bases, with 10 bases left between them. This CDR3 spans 13 amino acids. Germline V gives CDR1 KGHSH, CDR2 LQKENI. Written as DNA, the CDR3 is TGTGCCAGCTCACCCGGCAGAGATTACGAGCAGTACTTC. This codes for CASSPGRDYEQYF. Based on the CDR3 plus reference TRBV18 and TRBJ2-7, the full variable domain is NAGVMQNPRHLVRRRGQEARLRCSPMKGHSHVYWYRQLPEEGLKFMVYLQKENIIDESGMPKERFSAEFPKEGPSILRIQQVVRGDSAAYFCASSPGRDYEQYFGPGTRLTVT.

This clonotype occurred a few times. The gene calls are TRBV27 and TRBJ2-2, with 11 bases that match TRBD1. Germline values: CDR1 MNHEY, CDR2 SMNVEV (reference sequence). The V gene end was trimmed by 3 bases and the J gene end by 8 bases; junction bases not matched to a gene: 2. The CDR3 covers 14 residues. CDR3 DNA: TGTGCCAGCAGTTTGGACAGGGGGCCTGGGGAGCTGTTTTTT. This translates into CASSLDRGPGELFF.

V gene TRBV20-1 combines with J gene TRBJ2-1; 9 bases align to TRBD2. The germline V gene encodes CDR1 DFQATT and CDR2 SNEGSKA (reference sequence). The length of the CDR3 is 14 residues. Germline trimming cut 7 bases from V and 6 bases from J; bases unmatched to any gene: 10. CDR3 loop: CSGLAGTVVNEQFF. CDR3 DNA sequence: TGCAGTGGTCTAGCGGGAACGGTCGTCAATGAGCAGTTCTTC.

This clonotype was found a few times. The DNA of the CDR3 is TGCAGTGCTCCGGCCGGAGGACTAGCGGGGGCGGCCTACGAGCAGTACTTC. This translates into CSAPAGGLAGAAYEQYF. The rearrangement joins TRBV20-1 to TRBJ2-7, with TRBD2 matching 13 bases. V gave up 5 bases and J gave up 2 bases; unmatched junction bases: 12. This CDR3 has 17 residues. Per germline, CDR1 DFQATT and CDR2 SNEGSKA (reference sequence).

A few counts support this clonotype. This chain joins TRBV24-1 and TRBJ2-1; perhaps D is TRBD1 or TRBD2 (6 bases each). Germline CDR1 is KGHDR and CDR2 is SFDVKD. This CDR3 spans 16 amino acids. V gave up 0 bases and J gave up 8 bases, with 16 bases separating them. The CDR3 spells CATSDLKGGLPYEQFF. CDR3 coding DNA: TGTGCCACCAGTGATTTGAAAGGGGGACTCCCGTATGAGCAGTTCTTC.

This clonotype was seen a few times. The chain uses TRBV20-1 and TRBJ2-1; TRBD2 matches at 12 bases. This CDR3 is 16 amino acids long. V gave up 0 bases and J gave up 6 bases; unmatched junction bases: 6. The germline CDR1 and CDR2 sequences are DFQATT and SNEGSKA (reference sequence). The CDR3, as DNA: TGCAGTGCTAGAGACCCACTAGCGGGAGGTCCCAATGAGCAGTTCTTC. It is translated as CSARDPLAGGPNEQFF.

This sequence joins TRBV7-6 and TRBJ2-7; D ambiguous. Germline assignment: CDR1 SGHVS and CDR2 FNYEAQ. Trimming removed 3 bases at V and 2 bases at J, with 8 bases between. This CDR3 spans 13 amino acids. CDR3 loop: CASSLTPTYEQYF. The CDR3 DNA follows: TGTGCCAGCAGCTTGACACCGACCTACGAGCAGTACTTC.

The chain joins TRBV7-2 to TRBJ1-2, with 11 positions matching TRBD1. The CDR3 covers 14 residues. Losses at the gene ends were 7 bases for V and 6 bases for J; bases not matched to a gene: 7. The germline V gene encodes CDR1 SGHTA and CDR2 FQGNSA. CDR3 coding DNA: TGTGCCAGCAACATTCGGACAGGGGGCGATGGCTACACCTTC. Translating it yields CASNIRTGGDGYTF.

The chain combines TRBV29-1 with TRBJ2-7; D call uncertain. The V gene's germline CDR1 is SQVTM and CDR2 ANQGSEA. The CDR3 extends over 12 amino acids. Trimming removed 5 bases from V and 7 bases from J, with 15 bases in between. The CDR3 region has the DNA TGCAGCGTTAGAGTGGCAAACAATGAGCAGTACTTC. It codes for CSVRVANNEQYF.

The chain links TRBV28 to TRBJ2-1; 7 bases map to TRBD2. CDR3 length equals 17 residues. From germline, CDR1 is MDHEN and CDR2 SYDVKM. V lost 7 bases to trimming and J lost 8 bases; unmatched junction nucleotides: 20. The chain's CDR3 is CASTPGGSGLLQDEQFF. The CDR3 DNA is TGTGCCAGCACCCCTGGAGGTAGCGGGCTTCTACAGGATGAGCAGTTCTTC.

This clonotype came up a few times. This chain connects TRBV7-9 to TRBJ2-5; 8 positions agree with TRBD1. With 2 bases clipped from V and 4 bases from J, the junction kept 0 bases outside the gene matches. Germline CDR1 and CDR2: SEHNR and FQNEAQ (reference sequence). This CDR3 is built from 13 residues. The CDR3 DNA sequence: TGTGCCAGCAGCTTACAGGGGGCAGAGACCCAGTACTTC. Encoded protein: CASSLQGAETQYF.

The sample holds a few counts of this clonotype. The V gene is TRBV28, the J gene TRBJ1-5; the D gene is possibly TRBD1 (6 bases). V was pared by 2 bases and J by 2 bases, with 16 bases between. The germline gives CDR1 MDHEN, CDR2 SYDVKM. This CDR3 region has 17 residues. The CDR3 DNA is TGTGCCAGCAGTTTAAATGGGAGGGGGACTCGCAATCAGCCCCAGCATTTT. It is translated as CASSLNGRGTRNQPQHF.